A single T cell receptor beta chain is shown here with its context. The sample comes from a study of blood T cell repertoires in COVID-19. At the level of the study: Donors in the United States, Italy and Spain gave samples during acute or convalescent COVID-19. The analysed material was cDNA or gDNA that came from T cells, B-cell-depleted T cells, or PBMCs.

Original processing methods: For nucleated cells, counts were estimated from reference gene primer amplification. Some clones are missing from TCRdb's copy, which holds only in-frame ones; the method was immunoSEQ multiplex PCR. The V and J calls and clone size were taken over from that table, and D and trimming were inferred from the DNA. The repertoire holds approximately 150,000 clones, about 80% seen once, with under 5.5% in the top ten. The CDR3 length is 16 residues. CDR1 and CDR2 (germline): ENHRY, SYGVKD. Trimming pared 0 bases from V and 6 bases from J, leaving 15 bases between. This receptor was identified in a human donor in a cohort sampled during active COVID-19. Sequenced: peripheral blood. The V call is TRBV10-3, the J call TRBJ2-1; D perhaps matches TRBD1 (5 bases). The CDR3, as DNA: TGTGCCATCAGTGAGTCCAGGCAGGGTCCGGGCAATGAGCAGTTCTTC. Protein: CAISESRQGPGNEQFF.